The text below deals with one T cell receptor (beta chain). There is no known antigen for this receptor. Base-call qualities are not available, and no considerably larger clone is one nucleotide away. Library creation used the immunoSEQ multiplex PCR assay. A mixture of 60 forward primers for TCR Vbeta segments and 13 reverse primers for TCR Jbeta segments was used in the multiplex PCR. Amplification of the CDR3 region of rearranged TCR beta genes was performed with a multiplex PCR assay on genomic DNA. The Illumina HiSeq System was used to sequence the amplified TCR beta libraries as 87-base-pair reads. From the authors' description of their analysis: In a later analysis, about 80 million unique TCR beta chains were counted across the approximately 620 repertoires, and around 11 million of these chains were shared by at least two donors. To remove PCR and sequencing errors, raw reads were error-corrected and collapsed into unique sequences using a nearest-neighbor algorithm that merged closely related sequences. V, D and J gene segments were assigned by aligning CDR3 sequences to IMGT reference sequences. For a sequence to be retained, a match of at least six nucleotides was required to both a V gene segment and a J gene segment. Rearrangements were called productive when the CDR3 lacked stop codons and stayed in frame with V and J; all others were non-productive. CDR3 was defined by IMGT convention, running from the second conserved V-encoded cysteine to the conserved J-encoded phenylalanine. In an earlier analysis of roughly 580 of the donors, sequences lacking an unambiguous match to a single V gene segment were excluded. An earlier analysis of 500 to 600 of the donors classified V segments as functional when productive rearrangements were above 56.7% and as segregating when the standard deviation between donors was above 5%. A statistical classification framework was built for diagnosing cytomegalovirus status from the catalog of TCR beta chain sequences. In a later analysis, TCR nucleotide sequences were compared against IMGT/GENE-DB human TR gene sequences so that V and J genes could be assigned. The TCRdist pipeline was used in a later analysis to assign CDR3 sequences and most-parsimonious VDJ recombination scenarios. In a later analysis, every TCR beta chain was defined by the combination of its CDR3 amino acid sequence and its V-gene family, and reads without a unique V-gene family were dropped. A later analysis removed 592 highly shared, low-generation-probability nucleotide sequences to deal with suspected cross-contamination and a sequencing artifact. For each public chain, a later analysis derived a clonal expansion index from normalized ranks of inferred template counts within each repertoire. Generation probabilities in a later analysis came from a VDJ recombination model fitted to out-of-frame rearrangements, and those results were checked against IGoR. In a later analysis, TCR-TCR, TCR-HLA and TCR-CMV co-occurrence was scored with hypergeometric tests, and a repertoire-size bias correction was applied to TCR pairs. False discovery rates were estimated in a later analysis by permuting HLA or CMV assignments 20 times. A later analysis grouped co-occurring TCRs with DBSCAN, adding TCRdist sequence similarity when clustering within HLA-allele-positive subsets. Co-occurrence clustering excluded repertoires with fewer than 30,000 or more than 120,000 public chains, plus five with anomalous nucleotide sharing. Entries here come from immuneACCESS through TCRdb and include only in-frame sequences with V and J called. Some clones fail to appear in such tables; in the studies checked, an unresolved V gene covers under half of the shortfall, and the cause of the remainder is unknown. Clone size and the V and J calls come from that table; the DNA yielded D and trimming. The sample data list 180,000 or so clones, and 70% to 80% of these were observed just once. Together, the top ten hold about 2.7% of the sample.

The CDR3 runs 14 amino acids, cysteine and phenylalanine included. Just the 42-base CDR3 DNA is kept, in frame starting at base 1. The germline V gene (reference sequence) provides CDR1 LNHNV and CDR2 YYDKDF. V lost 1 base and J lost 6 bases; the stretch between them is 10 bases long. This sample was taken from a study of cytomegalovirus exposure and HLA in healthy donors (dated by TCRdb to about 2017). About the full investigation: According to an earlier analysis of 587 of the donors, 150 million to 200 million T cells yielded 95 million to 140 million unique TCR beta sequences and roughly 280 Gb of sequence data. About 330 gigabases of sequencing data and about 92 million unique TCR sequences made up an early release that covered 500 to 700 HLA-typed donors. Of the roughly 400 genotyped donors, 81% were placed in the genetic ancestry cluster associated with self-reported Caucasian donors. To predict cytomegalovirus infection status, the study combined high-throughput TCR immunosequencing, statistical association of individual TCRs with disease status, and machine learning. All discovery cohort repertoires had been generated using a single sequencing platform. A later genetic analysis used genome-wide SNP genotypes for about 55% of the 666 donors, treating that subset as a discovery cohort. On average, around 240,000 unique TCR beta nucleotide sequences were sequenced per donor among 398 genotyped donors of the cohort, with roughly 20% of those sequences being non-productive. The number of donors typed differed by locus, with 629-630 for A, B, C, DRB1 and DQB1, more than 500 for DQA1, some 570 for DPA1, and over 400 for DPB1. To study patterns of TCR occurrence, a later analysis re-analyzed previously published TCR beta repertoires from several hundred donors and added high-resolution HLA genotyping. About 5 DR-DQ haplotypes were handled as single units for association and clustering, since linkage in the cohort was strong. Alongside the repertoire data, information on donor age, sex, ethnicity and CMV serostatus was compiled. The study aimed to test whether cataloging public T cell receptors could reveal signatures of past pathogen exposure. Using immunosequencing, the study profiled T cell repertoires from approximately 700 subjects and related those repertoires to cytomegalovirus serostatus. The later analysis used no new phenotypic data to find candidate immune exposures, relying instead on TCR beta sequences and their occurrence across donors. HLA typing included class I and class II loci at four-digit resolution. In addition to the first cohort of around 670 subjects, a separate validation cohort of approximately 130 different subjects was used. In an earlier analysis of 587 of the donors, high-throughput TCR beta sequencing was used to judge whether each TCR beta V gene segment behaved as functional or pseudogenic. What the study reported, not specific to this receptor: In a later analysis, several top co-occurrence clusters were reported to appear linked to parvovirus B19, influenza, CMV and Epstein-Barr virus. HLA typing was unavailable for some donors at each locus, so association tests used only the typed subset. The study gave a list of about 170 TCR beta chains associated with cytomegalovirus. Because the 87-base-pair reads could not distinguish some IMGT-functional V segments, including TRBV6-2 and TRBV6-3, those segments were excluded. The earlier analysis of 587 of the donors excluded roughly 16 rarely observed V segments, including chromosome 9 orphons, because counts were too low. The authors suggested that the approach could potentially be generalized to other disease states and immunological phenotypes. In a later genetic analysis, a missense DCLRE1C variant was associated with V-gene and J-gene trimming of TCR beta chains, and the association was replicated in an independent cohort. Compared with the approximately 710-donor mean, donors in an Asian-associated ancestry cluster had fewer N-insertions in productive TCRs, according to a later genetic analysis. When HLA alleles, especially DR and DQ, strongly co-occurred, TCR associations were difficult to assign to individual alleles. This cohort had only TCR beta chains sequenced, and the lack of alpha or paired-chain data limited which features could be detected. In a later analysis, TCR association rates were found to vary across HLA loci, with the most associated TCRs seen for DRB1 alleles and the fewest for HLA-C alleles. A later analysis found that most CMV-associated TCR beta chains appeared HLA-restricted, with HLA associations seemingly driven largely by CMV exposure. Specific HLA alleles were associated with about 17,000 TCR beta sequences at a false discovery rate of 0.05 in a later analysis. Roughly uniform sequencing depth across donors was assumed in presence/absence analyses, although this assumption may not hold. In vitro tests confirmed that three of the cytomegalovirus-associated TCR beta chains recognize cytomegalovirus antigens. The classifier was reported to diagnose cytomegalovirus status with high specificity and sensitivity in both the original cohort and the validation cohort. In an earlier analysis of more than 500 of the donors, most TCR beta V segments appeared in productive rearrangements about 90% or about 30% of the time, broadly matching IMGT annotations. A further reported finding was that TCR beta sequences accurately predicted the HLA-A and HLA-B alleles for most subjects in the first cohort. In a later analysis, HLA-associated TCR beta chains showed more clonal expansion and lower generation probabilities than non-associated chains that were equally common. For the cohort, immune exposure information was limited to CMV serostatus. A cluster of highly shared sequence variants was judged likely to represent a technical artifact of the sequencing pipeline. While some public TCRs were present in many individuals, most TCR sequences turned up only very rarely across donors. Linkage disequilibrium might explain the correlated functional status among segregating V segments, but an unknown experimental factor could not be ruled out.

The cohort comprised 710 or so healthy bone marrow donors. All cohort members were sampled while nominally healthy, although unrecorded immune exposures were likely present. The donor tested CMV seronegative, placing the donor among the 350 to 400 seronegative members of the cohort. A peripheral blood sample was collected from each donor, and TCR beta sequencing was performed on peripheral blood mononuclear cells. The Qiagen DNeasy Blood Extraction Kit was used to extract genomic DNA from the blood cell samples. This TCR derives from a male donor in good health and CMV-seronegative. The rearranged segments are TRBV15 and TRBJ2-1; the D segment could be TRBD2, given 7 matching bases. The sequencing sample was made of PBMCs. The CDR3 sequence is CATSRVGGANEQFF. The DNA reads TGTGCCACCAGCAGAGTTGGGGGGGCCAATGAGCAGTTCTTC. Joined to the reference TRBV15 and TRBJ2-1 proteins, this CDR3 gives the full variable domain: DAMVIQNPRYQVTQFGKPVTLSCSQTLNHNVMYWYQQKSSQAPKLLFHYYDKDFNNEADTPDNFQSRRPNTSFCFLDIRSPGLGDTAMYLCATSRVGGANEQFFGPGTRLTVL.